This T cell receptor beta chain was sequenced in a study of blood T cells in healthy people across ages. This clonotype was observed a few times. The study recruited healthy Caucasian donors from Russia who were aged about 6 to 90. Isolated per sample were at least 7 million PBMCs. Germline V gene data show CDR1 as MNHNY and CDR2 as SVGAGI (reference sequence). The CDR3 loop spans 16 amino acids. V was cut by 7 bases and J by 6 bases, with 19 bases left in between. Through a sample-barcoded 5' primer and a J-beta primer mix, a second PCR was run for about 6 to 11 cycles. Each cDNA molecule received a tag from a template-switch adaptor that had 12 random nucleotides. Using its own MiXCR run on the 5' RACE reads, TCRdb lists one record per CDR3 protein. The sample carries under 850,000 distinct CDR3 sequences, 30% to 45% recorded once.

The rearrangement joins TRBV6-6 to TRBJ1-6; tentative D call: TRBD1 (6 bases). The clonotype comes from a man aged 18 to 29 in good health. Source material: blood. The CDR3 nucleotides read TGTGCCAGCACCCAAAAGGTGGGGGCTGGTAATTCACCCCTCCACTTT. Its translation: CASTQKVGAGNSPLHF.